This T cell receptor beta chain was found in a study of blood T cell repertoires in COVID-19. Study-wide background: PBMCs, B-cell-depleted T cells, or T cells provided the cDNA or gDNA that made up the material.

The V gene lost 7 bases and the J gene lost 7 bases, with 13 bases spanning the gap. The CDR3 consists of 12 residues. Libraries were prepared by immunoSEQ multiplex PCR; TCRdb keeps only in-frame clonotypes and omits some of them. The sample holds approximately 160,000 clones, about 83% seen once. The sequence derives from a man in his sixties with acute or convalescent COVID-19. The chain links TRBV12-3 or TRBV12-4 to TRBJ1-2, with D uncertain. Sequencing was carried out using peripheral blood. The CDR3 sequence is CASISGVSGYTF. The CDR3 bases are TGTGCCAGCATCTCCGGGGTTTCTGGCTACACCTTC.